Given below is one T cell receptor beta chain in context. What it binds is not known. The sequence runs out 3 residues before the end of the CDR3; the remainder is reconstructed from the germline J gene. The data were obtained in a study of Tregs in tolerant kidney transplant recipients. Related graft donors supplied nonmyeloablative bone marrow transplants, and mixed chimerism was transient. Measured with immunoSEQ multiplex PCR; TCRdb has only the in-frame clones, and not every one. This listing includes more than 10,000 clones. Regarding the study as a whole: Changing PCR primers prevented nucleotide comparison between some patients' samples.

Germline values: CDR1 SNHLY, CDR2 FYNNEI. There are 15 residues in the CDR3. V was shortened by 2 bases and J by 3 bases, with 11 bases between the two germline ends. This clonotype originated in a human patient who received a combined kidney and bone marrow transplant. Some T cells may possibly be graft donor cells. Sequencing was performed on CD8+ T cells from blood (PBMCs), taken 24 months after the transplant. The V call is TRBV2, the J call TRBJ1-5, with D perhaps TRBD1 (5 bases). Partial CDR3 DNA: TGTGCCAGCAGTGAACTCGCAGGGATCAATCAGCCC. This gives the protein CASSELAGINQP. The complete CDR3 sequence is CASSELAGINQPQHF.